A selection of T cell receptor beta chains follows, all from one sample in a study of beta chain features in type 1 diabetes. Only in-frame clones appear in the TCRdb table, and some are missing; sequencing was by immunoSEQ multiplex PCR. Here the sample spans around 250,000 clones, under 70% being singletons. Sequencing input: naive CD4+ T cells from blood. The receptor set was obtained from a man aged 25 to 45 in good health. The CDR3 runs from the conserved cysteine through the conserved F or W. The D gene is left open where the match is weak. Only part of the rows carry a size: once, few, many, or a class if the clone is expanded.

V	J	D	size	DNA	CDR3
TRBV29-1	TRBJ2-6	-	once	TGCAGCGTTCTGGGGGCCTCTGGGGCCAACGTCCTGACTTTC	CSVLGASGANVLTF
TRBV10-3	TRBJ2-2	TRBD2	-	TGTGCCATCAATAAGGGACTAGCGGCGAACACCGGGGAGCTGTTTTTT	CAINKGLAANTGELFF
TRBV7-2	TRBJ2-7	TRBD2	-	TGTGCCAGCAGCTTACTAGCGGGTAACGAGCAGTACTTC	CASSLLAGNEQYF
TRBV29-1	TRBJ1-2	-	-	TGCAGCGTGATGGACAGAGGGAACTATGGCTACACCTTC	CSVMDRGNYGYTF
TRBV4-2	TRBJ2-2	TRBD2	-	TGTGCCAGCAGCCAAGAGAAAGCGGGGGTGAACACCGGGGAGCTGTTTTTT	CASSQEKAGVNTGELFF
TRBV29-1	TRBJ2-1	-	-	TGCAGCGTTCTAGGGGGCTACAATGAGCAGTTCTTC	CSVLGGYNEQFF
TRBV30	TRBJ2-3	TRBD2	-	TGTGCCTGGAGCCACGGACTAGCGGGAGGTACAGATACGCAGTATTTT	CAWSHGLAGGTDTQYF
TRBV19	TRBJ2-5	TRBD2	-	TGTGCCAGTAGTATTGTCACGGCCAGACTAGCGGCTCAAGAGACCCAGTACTTC	CASSIVTARLAAQETQYF
TRBV9	TRBJ2-5	TRBD1	once	TGTGCCAGCAGCGTAGCAGGGGGCGTTAAAGAGACCCAGTACTTC	CASSVAGGVKETQYF
TRBV2	TRBJ2-1	TRBD2	-	TGTGCCACCCTCCCGGGGCTAGCGGGGAACAATGAGCAGTTCTTC	CATLPGLAGNNEQFF
TRBV4-3	TRBJ1-2	-	-	TGCGCCAGCAGCCAAGAAACGGGGTTCAACTATGGCTACACCTTC	CASSQETGFNYGYTF
TRBV30	TRBJ1-5	-	few	TGTGCCTGGAGTCCTGATAGCAATCAGCCCCAGCATTTT	CAWSPDSNQPQHF
TRBV7-2	TRBJ2-2	-	-	TGTGCCAGCAGCTTAGGTAGCACCGGGGAGCTGTTTTTT	CASSLGSTGELFF
TRBV27	TRBJ2-7	-	-	TGTGCCAGCAGTTTATTAAAGGGATACGAGCAGTACTTC	CASSLLKGYEQYF
TRBV15	TRBJ1-1	-	-	TGTGCCACCAGCAGAAGAGACAGCGAAGCTTTCTTT	CATSRRDSEAFF